Below, one T cell receptor beta chain is given with its context. Its antigen is currently unknown. Germline V gives CDR1 SGHAT, CDR2 FQNNGV. CDR3 size: 14 residues. The J segment lost 2 bases and the V segment lost 1 base, leaving 2 bases of the junction unmatched. It was with 60 Vbeta and 13 Jbeta primers that the PCR ran. Produced via immunoSEQ multiplex PCR; TCRdb's table is partial and in-frame only. The sample shows about 110,000 clones, about 83% of them seen only once. This entry is derived from a study of cytomegalovirus exposure and HLA in healthy donors. About the research overall: Across around 400 genotyped donors, around 80% landed in the Caucasian-associated ancestry cluster. General study results and limits: Some TCR beta chains (around 180 of them) were listed as cytomegalovirus-associated. Rare TCR sequences predominated, though certain public TCRs were found in many donors.

The sequencing sample was made of PBMCs. This rearrangement joins TRBV11-2 to TRBJ2-7; 7 bases are shared with TRBD1. This receptor was identified in a man younger than 35 in good health and CMV-seronegative. The CDR3 region is CASSLAGQTYEQYF. CDR3 bases: TGTGCCAGCAGCTTAGCGGGACAGACCTACGAGCAGTACTTC.